These 19 T cell receptor beta chains were all obtained from the same sample, sequenced in a study of blood T cells in healthy people across ages. With a J-beta primer mix and a sample-barcoded 5' primer, a second PCR ran roughly 6 to 11 cycles. TCRdb redid the calling of the 5' RACE reads with MiXCR, one entry per CDR3 protein. The sample gives over a million distinct CDR3 sequences, 35% to 55% of which show up once; approximately 20% is in the top ten. Material: blood. Source of these receptors: a woman aged 55 to 70 in good health.

The gene calls are TRBV29-1 and TRBJ2-2, with D unresolved. V was cut by 4 bases and J by 6 bases, with 3 bases left in between. Germline V gene data show CDR1 as SQVTM and CDR2 as ANQGSEA. CDR3 length: 10 residues. The CDR3 nucleotides read TGCAGCGTTGGGGCCGGGGAGCTGTTTTTT. Its protein product is CSVGAGELFF.

The chain carries TRBV27 and TRBJ2-3; TRBD2 matches 8 bases. Per the germline V gene, CDR1 is MNHEY and CDR2 is SMNVEV (reference sequence). The CDR3 covers 16 residues. The V gene end was trimmed by 2 bases and the J gene end by 2 bases; junction bases not matched to a gene: 6. The CDR3 DNA is TGTGCCAGCAGTTTAAGGCTAGCGGGCTTCACAGATACGCAGTATTTT. This encodes CASSLRLAGFTDTQYF.

The V and J genes are TRBV7-6 and TRBJ2-7; 9 bases fit TRBD1. The CDR3 runs 17 residues. The V gene end was trimmed by 1 base and the J gene end by 2 bases; junction bases not matched to a gene: 9. CDR1 and CDR2 from the germline V gene are SGHVS and FNYEAQ. Here the CDR3 DNA reads TGTGCCAGCAGCTTAGATCCTCCGGGACAGGGCCCCTACGAGCAGTACTTC. Translated, it gives CASSLDPPGQGPYEQYF.

This clonotype was counted only a few times. The chain carries TRBV20-1 and TRBJ2-3, with D unclear. This CDR3 has 14 amino acids. Germline V gene sequence: CDR1 DFQATT, CDR2 SNEGSKA (reference sequence). V lost 4 bases, J lost 3 bases, and 14 bases lay in between. Written as DNA, the CDR3 is TGCAGTGCTATAAGCCTCTTCGGTACAGATACGCAGTATTTT. It yields the protein CSAISLFGTDTQYF.

This clonotype was seen many times. V gene TRBV20-1 combines with J gene TRBJ1-6, with TRBD1 as a possible D gene (5 bases). In germline, CDR1 is DFQATT, CDR2 SNEGSKA (reference sequence). The CDR3 has 14 residues. Trimming pared 3 bases from V and 9 bases from J, leaving 15 bases between. The CDR3 sequence: CSASKGALFSPLHF. The CDR3 DNA follows: TGCAGTGCTAGTAAAGGGGCCTTATTTTCACCCCTCCACTTT.

The V call is TRBV28, the J call TRBJ2-3, with 8 bases matching TRBD2. The CDR3 consists of 16 residues. Germline-derived CDR1 and CDR2 are MDHEN and SYDVKM. Unmatched junction bases numbered 12, after V lost 8 bases and J lost 2 bases. CDR3 in DNA: TGTGCCAGCCTCCAAGGACTAGCCTCGTTCACAGATACGCAGTATTTT. Its translation is CASLQGLASFTDTQYF.

There are a few counts of this clonotype. The gene calls are TRBV9 and TRBJ1-2; tentative D call: TRBD1 (6 bases). Trimming took 0 bases from V and 4 from J, leaving 22 bases between them. Germline V lookup: CDR1 SGDLS, CDR2 YYNGEE. CDR3 length: 18 residues. CDR3 amino acids: CASSVESRGTPKPYGYTF. CDR3 sequence (DNA): TGTGCCAGCAGCGTAGAATCGAGGGGGACACCGAAACCCTATGGCTACACCTTC.

The chain is built from TRBV19 and TRBJ2-1; D call uncertain. The germline V gene has CDR1 LNHDA and CDR2 SQIVND (reference sequence). The V end was cut by 1 base, the J end by 9 bases, with 4 bases between. The CDR3 is 11 amino acids. CDR3 nucleotides: TGTGCCAGTAGTATAGCTGCTGAGCAGTTCTTC. Translated, it gives CASSIAAEQFF. The full variable domain, its missing parts supplied by reference TRBV19 and TRBJ2-1, is DGGITQSPKYLFRKEGQNVTLSCEQNLNHDAMYWYRQDPGQGLRLIYYSQIVNDFQKGDIAEGYSVSREKKESFPLTVTSAQKNPTAFYLCASSIAAEQFFGPGTRLTVL.

This clonotype turned up a few times. The chain employs TRBV15 and TRBJ2-7; D not certain. The ends were cut back, 1 base at V and 0 bases at J, with 7 bases in the middle. CDR3 length equals 14 residues. Germline values: CDR1 LNHNV, CDR2 YYDKDF (reference sequence). In DNA, the CDR3 is TGTGCCACCAGCAGAGGGACGAGCTCCTACGAGCAGTACTTC. It encodes CATSRGTSSYEQYF.

With respect to this clonotype: Possible read error: a much larger clone is one base away. The chain carries TRBV7-9 and TRBJ1-1, with D hard to call. V was trimmed by 3 bases and J by 5 bases, leaving 7 bases between them. CDR3 size: 12 residues. Germline loops: CDR1 SEHNR, CDR2 FQNEAQ (reference sequence). CDR3 DNA sequence: TGTGCCAGCAGCTTCGGGGAAACTGAAGCTTTCTTT. Protein: CASSFGETEAFF.

This sequence joins TRBV5-1 and TRBJ2-2, with D possibly matching TRBD2 (6 bases). The germline V and J ends were trimmed by 4 bases and 0 bases, with 13 bases remaining between them. Germline-derived CDR1 and CDR2 are SGHRS and YFSETQ. This CDR3 is built from 16 residues. CDR3: CASSPAGLTNTGELFF. In DNA, the CDR3 is TGCGCCAGCAGCCCCGCGGGACTCACGAACACCGGGGAGCTGTTTTTT.

The chain is built from TRBV5-1 and TRBJ2-1, with 10 bases lining up with TRBD2. This CDR3 is built from 16 residues. The J segment lost 2 bases and the V segment lost 4 bases, leaving 6 bases of the junction unmatched. Germline values: CDR1 SGHRS, CDR2 YFSETQ. CDR3 nucleotides: TGCGCCAGCAGCATAGGACTAGCGGAGACCTACAATGAGCAGTTCTTC. It yields the protein CASSIGLAETYNEQFF. Using reference TRBV5-1 and TRBJ2-1 for the parts outside the CDR3, the full variable domain is KAGVTQTPRYLIKTRGQQVTLSCSPISGHRSVSWYQQTPGQGLQFLFEYFSETQRNKGNFPGRFSGRQFSNSRSEMNVSTLELGDSALYLCASSIGLAETYNEQFFGPGTRLTVL.

DNA of the CDR3: TGCAGTGCTCGCCGCCGGGACAGGGTCGATGGCTACACCTTC. It specifies CSARRRDRVDGYTF. The J gene is TRBJ1-2, the V gene TRBV20-1, with TRBD1 matching 9 bases. CDR3 length equals 14 residues. Germline loops: CDR1 DFQATT, CDR2 SNEGSKA (reference sequence). Trimming took 5 bases from V and 6 from J; bases not matched to a gene: 10.

The J gene is TRBJ2-5, the V gene TRBV15; 16 nucleotides align to TRBD2. The CDR3 is made up of 19 amino acids. CDR1 LNHNV and CDR2 YYDKDF come from the germline V gene (reference sequence). The trim removed 2 bases at V and 2 bases at J, leaving 8 bases unmatched. The DNA of the CDR3 is TGTGCCACCAGCAGATCGCCGGGACTAGCGGGAGGGCCGCAAGAGACCCAGTACTTC. Translated: CATSRSPGLAGGPQETQYF.

The rearrangement uses TRBV15 and TRBJ2-4, with 8 positions matching TRBD1. V was pared by 3 bases and J by 3 bases, with 10 bases of the junction left unmatched. This CDR3 contains 17 residues. The V gene's germline CDR1 is LNHNV and CDR2 YYDKDF (reference sequence). The CDR3 spells CATSSSIYTGGKNIQYF. The CDR3 nucleotides read TGTGCCACCAGCAGCAGCATATATACAGGGGGCAAAAACATTCAGTACTTC.

This clonotype was detected only a few times. This chain uses TRBV2 with TRBJ2-6; D is perhaps TRBD1 or TRBD2 (5 bases each). This CDR3 region has 17 residues. Trimming took off 3 bases at V and 2 bases at J, with 14 bases between the two ends. Germline V gene sequence: CDR1 SNHLY, CDR2 FYNNEI. The CDR3 region has the DNA TGTGCCAGCAGTGAGGTCCGGGGCCCCACTGGGGCCAACGTCCTGACTTTC. Protein: CASSEVRGPTGANVLTF.

With regard to this clonotype: At one boundary the junction diverges from the germline segment, which might be a read error. This chain connects TRBV29-1 to TRBJ2-1, with 10 nucleotides matching TRBD2. The germline V gene encodes CDR1 SQVTM and CDR2 ANQGSEA. The CDR3 runs to 14 residues. CDR3 sequence: CSVPASGSYDEQFF. Written as DNA, the CDR3 is TGCAGCGTTCCTGCTAGCGGGAGCTACGATGAGCAGTTCTTC.

The chain carries TRBV29-1 and TRBJ2-4; a possible D gene is TRBD1 (5 bases). The end of the DNA is better explained by TRBJ2-7, so the J call may be wrong. Germline V gives CDR1 SQVTM, CDR2 ANQGSEA. CDR3 size: 11 residues. CDR3 in DNA: TGCAGCGTTGACAGGGATCACGAGCAGTACTTC. This translates into CSVDRDHEQYF.

This clonotype was observed a handful of times. This chain joins TRBV9 and TRBJ2-7; D call uncertain. This CDR3 contains 15 residues. From germline, CDR1 is SGDLS and CDR2 YYNGEE. Trimming pared 3 bases from V and 0 bases from J, leaving 13 bases between. The CDR3 region is CASSGQTASSYEQYF. The DNA of the CDR3 is TGTGCCAGCAGCGGTCAGACCGCGAGCTCCTACGAGCAGTACTTC. Full variable domain (remainder filled in from reference TRBV9 and TRBJ2-7): DSGVTQTPKHLITATGQRVTLRCSPRSGDLSVYWYQQSLDQGLQFLIQYYNGEERAKGNILERFSAQQFPDLHSELNLSSLELGDSALYFCASSGQTASSYEQYFGPGTRLTVT.